What follows is one T cell receptor beta chain and its context. Antigen specificity is unknown. Germline lookup yields CDR1 SGHVS and CDR2 FQNEAQ. The CDR3 contains 15 residues. V shed 3 bases, J shed 2 bases, and the junction held 5 bases outside the gene matches. This specimen belongs to a study of cytomegalovirus exposure and HLA in healthy donors. Findings and caveats of the study: CMV serostatus was the only recorded immune exposure for donors.

A multiplex PCR was run with 60 Vbeta primers and 13 Jbeta primers. Generated by immunoSEQ multiplex PCR, the TCRdb table keeps only in-frame clones and is missing some. The sample carries some 140,000 clones, roughly 80% recorded once. This sequence joins TRBV7-8 and TRBJ2-3; the match to TRBD2 covers 7 bases. The TCR comes from a man aged 45 to 65 in good health and CMV-seronegative. Input material: PBMCs. The CDR3 sequence is CASSFSSGSTDTQYF. The CDR3, as DNA: TGTGCCAGCAGCTTCTCTAGCGGATCCACAGATACGCAGTATTTT.